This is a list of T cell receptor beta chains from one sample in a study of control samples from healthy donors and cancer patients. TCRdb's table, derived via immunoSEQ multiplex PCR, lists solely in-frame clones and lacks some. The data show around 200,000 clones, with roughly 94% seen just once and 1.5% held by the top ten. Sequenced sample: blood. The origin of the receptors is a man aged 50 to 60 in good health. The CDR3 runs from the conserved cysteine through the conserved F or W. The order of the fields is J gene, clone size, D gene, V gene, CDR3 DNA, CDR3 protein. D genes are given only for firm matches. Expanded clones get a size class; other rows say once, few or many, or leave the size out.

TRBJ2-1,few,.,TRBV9,TGTGCCAGCAGCGTAGGGGGGCGGCCCTCTTTCAATGAGCAGTTCTTC,CASSVGGRPSFNEQFF
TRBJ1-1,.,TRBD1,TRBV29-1,TGCAGCACGGACAGGGGACACACTGAAGCTTTCTTT,CSTDRGHTEAFF
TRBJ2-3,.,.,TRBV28,TGTGCCAGCAGCCGCCAGCGGAGTAACACAGATACGCAGTATTTT,CASSRQRSNTDTQYF
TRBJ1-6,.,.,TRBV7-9,TGTGCCAGCAGCCCCGTCCGAATTAATTCACCCCTCCACTTT,CASSPVRINSPLHF
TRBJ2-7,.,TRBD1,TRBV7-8,TGTGCCAGCAGCTCAACCCTGGGACAGATCTACGAGCAGTACTTC,CASSSTLGQIYEQYF
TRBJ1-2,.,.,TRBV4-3,TGCGCCAGCAGCCCTCAGGGGTCGGGCTATGGCTACACCTTC,CASSPQGSGYGYTF
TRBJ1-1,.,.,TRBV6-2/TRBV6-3,TGTGCCAGCAGTTCATGGAACACTGAAGCTTTCTTT,CASSSWNTEAFF
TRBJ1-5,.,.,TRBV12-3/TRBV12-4,TGTGCCAGCAGTTTCGGAACAGACCAGCCCCAGCATTTT,CASSFGTDQPQHF
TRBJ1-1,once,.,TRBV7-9,TGTGCCAGCAGCTTCCTACGGACCGGGAATGAGGAAGCTTTCTTT,CASSFLRTGNEEAFF
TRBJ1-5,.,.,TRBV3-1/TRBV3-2,TGTGCCAGCAGCCAAGGATCGGGGGCCGTCAGCAATCAGCCCCAGCATTTT,CASSQGSGAVSNQPQHF
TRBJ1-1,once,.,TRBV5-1,TGCGCCAGCAGCTTAGGCGTTACTGAAGCTTTCTTT,CASSLGVTEAFF
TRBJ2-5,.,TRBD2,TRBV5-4,TGTGCCAGCAGCCTACCCCTAGCGGGGGGCCAAGAGACCCAGTACTTC,CASSLPLAGGQETQYF
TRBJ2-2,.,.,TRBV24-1,TGTGCCACCAGTGAGGAGGGGGGCACCGGGGAGCTGTTTTTT,CATSEEGGTGELFF
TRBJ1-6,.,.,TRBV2,TGTGCCAGCACCCCGTCCTCTGGGGGCAGAAATTCACCCCTCCACTTT,CASTPSSGGRNSPLHF